Reported below is one TCR beta chain. Assay used: immunoSEQ multiplex PCR; TCRdb lists only in-frame clones, some missing. The sample contains hundreds of thousands of clones, over 75% of which appear only once. Germline CDR1 and CDR2: MDHEN and SYDVKM. The V end was cut by 6 bases, the J end by 4 bases, with 12 bases between. The length of the CDR3 is 13 residues. The source of the sample is a study of shared T cell receptors in the human thymus. These data were also reused for a study on human thymus T cells. This second study says: The people who donated were healthy Finnish babies having corrective surgery for congenital heart defects. From resections taken during corrective heart surgery, the thymus tissue was obtained. Apparent bias marked the V and J gene usage of thymic and blood repertoires. Among unrelated individuals, related research reported thymic repertoires that overlapped highly.

Sequenced: thymocytes. This chain uses TRBV28 with TRBJ1-1; the D gene is possibly TRBD1 (5 bases). This clonotype was obtained from a boy in the first two years of life with a congenital heart defect. Written as DNA, the CDR3 is TGTGCCAGCAGAGGCGGCGGGGGCACTGAAGCTTTCTTT. Its protein product is CASRGGGGTEAFF.